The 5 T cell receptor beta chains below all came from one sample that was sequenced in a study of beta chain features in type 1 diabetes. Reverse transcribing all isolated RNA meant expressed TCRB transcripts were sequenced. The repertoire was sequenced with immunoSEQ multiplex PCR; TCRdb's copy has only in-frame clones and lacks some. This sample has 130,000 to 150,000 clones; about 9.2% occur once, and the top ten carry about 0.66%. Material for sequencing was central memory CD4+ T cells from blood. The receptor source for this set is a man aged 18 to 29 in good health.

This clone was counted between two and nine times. The DNA for the CDR3 is TGCAGCGTGTTAGTAAACACCGGGGAGCTGTTTTTT. Its protein product is CSVLVNTGELFF. V is TRBV29-1 and J is TRBJ2-2, with no clear D. With 6 bases removed from V and 2 bases from J, the gap between germline ends came to 7 bases. CDR3 length: 12 residues. The germline V gene encodes CDR1 SQVTM and CDR2 ANQGSEA.

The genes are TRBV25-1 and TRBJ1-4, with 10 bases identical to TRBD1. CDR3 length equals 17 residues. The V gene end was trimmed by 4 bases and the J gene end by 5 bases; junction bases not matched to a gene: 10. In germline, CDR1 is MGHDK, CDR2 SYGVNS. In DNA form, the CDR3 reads TGTGCCAGCAGTGGTCCCGGGACAGGGGTTTGGAATGAAAAACTGTTTTTT. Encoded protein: CASSGPGTGVWNEKLFF.

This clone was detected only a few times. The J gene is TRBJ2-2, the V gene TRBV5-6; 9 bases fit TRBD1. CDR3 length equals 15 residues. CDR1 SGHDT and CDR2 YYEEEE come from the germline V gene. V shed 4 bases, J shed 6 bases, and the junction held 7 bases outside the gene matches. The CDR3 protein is CASSGRDRASGELFF. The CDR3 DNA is TGTGCCAGCAGCGGCCGGGACAGGGCTTCCGGGGAGCTGTTTTTT. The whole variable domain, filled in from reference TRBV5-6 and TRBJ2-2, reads DAGVTQSPTHLIKTRGQQVTLRCSPKSGHDTVSWYQQALGQGPQFIFQYYEEEERQRGNFPDRFSGHQFPNYSSELNVNALLLGDSALYLCASSGRDRASGELFFGEGSRLTVL.

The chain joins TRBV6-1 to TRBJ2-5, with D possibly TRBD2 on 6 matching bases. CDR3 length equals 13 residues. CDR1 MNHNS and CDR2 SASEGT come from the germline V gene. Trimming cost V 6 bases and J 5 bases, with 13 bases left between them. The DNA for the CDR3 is TGTGCCAGCAGGTCAACTAGCACGGAGACCCAGTACTTC. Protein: CASRSTSTETQYF.

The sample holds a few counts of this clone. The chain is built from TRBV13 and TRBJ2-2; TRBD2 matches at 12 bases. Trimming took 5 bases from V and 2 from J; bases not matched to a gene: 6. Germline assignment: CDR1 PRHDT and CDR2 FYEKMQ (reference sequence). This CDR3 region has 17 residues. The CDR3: CASSDSLAGGNTGELFF. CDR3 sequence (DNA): TGTGCCAGCAGCGATTCACTAGCGGGGGGAAACACCGGGGAGCTGTTTTTT.